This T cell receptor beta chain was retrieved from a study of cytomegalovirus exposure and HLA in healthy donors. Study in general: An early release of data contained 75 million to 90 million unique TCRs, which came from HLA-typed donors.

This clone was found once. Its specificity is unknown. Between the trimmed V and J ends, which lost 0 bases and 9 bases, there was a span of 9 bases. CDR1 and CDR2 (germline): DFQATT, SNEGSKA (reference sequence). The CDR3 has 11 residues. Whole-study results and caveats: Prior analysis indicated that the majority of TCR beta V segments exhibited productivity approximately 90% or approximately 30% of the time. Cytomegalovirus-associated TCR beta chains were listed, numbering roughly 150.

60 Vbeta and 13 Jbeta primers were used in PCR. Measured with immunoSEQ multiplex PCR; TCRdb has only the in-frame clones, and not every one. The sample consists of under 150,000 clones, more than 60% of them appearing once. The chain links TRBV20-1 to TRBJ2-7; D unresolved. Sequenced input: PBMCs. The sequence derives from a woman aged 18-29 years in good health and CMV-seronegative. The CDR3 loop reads CSARDDGRQYF. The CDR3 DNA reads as TGCAGTGCTAGAGACGATGGCAGGCAGTACTTC.